This T cell receptor beta chain was sequenced during a study of T cells after yellow fever vaccination. Using its own MiXCR run on the 5' RACE reads, TCRdb lists one record per CDR3 protein. This sample carries more than 350,000 distinct CDR3 sequences, approximately 10% of them seen once, and the ten largest clones take 18%. This clonotype was seen ten or more times. What it binds is not known. Findings of the study overall: Most clones from primary vaccination were detected again post-booster (just under 97% CD4, about 88% CD8).

This CDR3 has 14 amino acids. Germline CDR1 reads LNHDA; CDR2 reads SQIVND (reference sequence). V lost 9 bases to trimming and J lost 0 bases, with 13 bases between them. The TCR sequence derives from a man between 18 and 29 years old who received the YFV17D yellow fever vaccine. This chain joins TRBV19 and TRBJ2-3; D may match TRBD1 or TRBD2 (6 bases each). The specimen comprised PBMCs, sampled on the day of the first yellow fever vaccination. CDR3 sequence (DNA): TGTGCCAGCGGGGGCTTAACTAGCACAGATACGCAGTATTTT. Translation gives CASGGLTSTDTQYF.